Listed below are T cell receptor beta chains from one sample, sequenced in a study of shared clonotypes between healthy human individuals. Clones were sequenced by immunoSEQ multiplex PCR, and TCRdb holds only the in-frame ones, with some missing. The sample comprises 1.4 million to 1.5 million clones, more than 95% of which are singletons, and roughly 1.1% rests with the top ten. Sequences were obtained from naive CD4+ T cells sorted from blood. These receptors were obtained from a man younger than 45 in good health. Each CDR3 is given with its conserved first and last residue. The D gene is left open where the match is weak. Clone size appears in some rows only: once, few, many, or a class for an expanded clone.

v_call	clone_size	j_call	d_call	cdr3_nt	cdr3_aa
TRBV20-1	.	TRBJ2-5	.	TGCAGTGCTAGATGGGGCGAGACCCAGTACTTC	CSARWGETQYF
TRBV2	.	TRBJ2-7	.	TGTGCCAGCAGTCGTAGCGCCGAAGCATACGAGCAGTACTTC	CASSRSAEAYEQYF
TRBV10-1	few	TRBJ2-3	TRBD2	TGCGCCAGCAGCCAAATAGCGGGAGGTAGGACAGATACGCAGTATTTT	CASSQIAGGRTDTQYF
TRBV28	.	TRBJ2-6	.	TGTGCCAGCAGCCGAATGAGGGCCGGGGCCAACGTCCTGACTTTC	CASSRMRAGANVLTF
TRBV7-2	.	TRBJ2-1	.	TGTGCCAGCAGCACTTGGACAGCTTATAGCTCCTACAATGAGCAGTTCTTC	CASSTWTAYSSYNEQFF
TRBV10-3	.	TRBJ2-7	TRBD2	TGTGCCATCAGCCGGGAGGCCACCTACGAGCAGTACTTC	CAISREATYEQYF
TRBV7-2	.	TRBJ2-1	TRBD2	TGTGCCAGCAGCCGTTCTAGCGGAATCTACAATGAGCAGTTCTTC	CASSRSSGIYNEQFF
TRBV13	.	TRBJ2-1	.	TGTGCCAGCAGCTTCGACAGATCGAATGAGCAGTTCTTC	CASSFDRSNEQFF
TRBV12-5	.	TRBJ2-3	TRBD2	TGTGCTAGTGGTTTAGAGACCAGCGGGAGGGCGGATACGCAGTATTTT	CASGLETSGRADTQYF
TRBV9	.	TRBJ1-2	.	TGTGCCAGCAGCGTAGAGGGTCGAATGAATGGCTACACCTTC	CASSVEGRMNGYTF
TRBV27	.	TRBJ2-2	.	TGTGCCAGCAGTTACAAGCGAGCGAACACCGGGGAGCTGTTTTTT	CASSYKRANTGELFF
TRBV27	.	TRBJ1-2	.	TGTGCCAGCAGTTTCGGGGCCAAATCATATGGCTACACCTTC	CASSFGAKSYGYTF
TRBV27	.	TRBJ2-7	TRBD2	TGTGCCAGCAGTCCTTCGGGACTAGCGGGAGTTCCCTTCTACGAGCAGTACTTC	CASSPSGLAGVPFYEQYF
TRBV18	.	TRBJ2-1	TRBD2	TGTGCCAGCTCACCCCACGGCCTAGCGGGGAGCTACAATGAGCAGTTCTTC	CASSPHGLAGSYNEQFF
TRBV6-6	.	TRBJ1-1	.	TGTGCCAGCAGAGGGAAAAAGGAAGCTTTCTTT	CASRGKKEAFF
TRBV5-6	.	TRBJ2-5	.	TGTGCCAGCAGCTTGAGGGGGGGAGAGACCCAGTACTTC	CASSLRGGETQYF
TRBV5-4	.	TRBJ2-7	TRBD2	TGTGCCAGCAGCCCCGGACTAGCGGGAGGGCAGTACTTC	CASSPGLAGGQYF
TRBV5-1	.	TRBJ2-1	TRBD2	TGCGCCAGCAGCCCAGTTCTAGCGGGAGTATCCCATGAGCAGTTCTTC	CASSPVLAGVSHEQFF
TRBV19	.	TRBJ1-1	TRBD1	TGTGCCAGTAGTATAGTCCCTCCGGGACAGGGTCTGAGGTACACTGAAGCTTTCTTT	CASSIVPPGQGLRYTEAFF
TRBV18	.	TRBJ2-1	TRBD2	TGTGCCAGCTCATCGCTAGCGGGGAGCCCGGGGGATGAGCAGTTCTTC	CASSSLAGSPGDEQFF
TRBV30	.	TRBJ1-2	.	TGTGCCTGGAGTGTACCTCCGGGCCCCGTGGATGGCTACACCTTC	CAWSVPPGPVDGYTF
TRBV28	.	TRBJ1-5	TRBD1	TGTGCCAGCAGTTTAATCACAGGGGGAAAAAATCAGCCCCAGCATTTT	CASSLITGGKNQPQHF
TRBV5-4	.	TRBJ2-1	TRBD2	TGTGCCAGCAGCTTTTTAACTAGCGGGAAGAATGAGCAGTTCTTC	CASSFLTSGKNEQFF
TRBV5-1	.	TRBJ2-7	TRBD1	TGCGCCAGCAGCTTGGGAGACAGGGGTGGCGGGAACATCTACGAGCAGTACTTC	CASSLGDRGGGNIYEQYF
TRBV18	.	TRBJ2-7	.	TGTGCCAGCTCATGGGGACGGGATTCCTACGAGCAGTACTTC	CASSWGRDSYEQYF
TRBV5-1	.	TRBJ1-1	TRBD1	TGCGCCAGCAGCTTATTCACAGGGGCATTAAACACTGAAGCTTTCTTT	CASSLFTGALNTEAFF
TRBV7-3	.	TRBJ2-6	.	TGTGCCAGCAGCTTAACGCGGCAGGGTACGGCCAACGTCCTGACTTTC	CASSLTRQGTANVLTF
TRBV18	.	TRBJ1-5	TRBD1	TGTGCCAGCTCCCAAGGACAGGAGAGCAATCAGCCCCAGCATTTT	CASSQGQESNQPQHF
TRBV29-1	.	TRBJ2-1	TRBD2	TGCAGCGGGGGGGTAGCGGGAGGGCCGCATGAGCAGTTCTTC	CSGGVAGGPHEQFF
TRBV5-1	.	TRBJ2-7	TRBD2	TGCGCCAGCATAGCGGGAGGATCGGGCGAGCAGTACTTC	CASIAGGSGEQYF
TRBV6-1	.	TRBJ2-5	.	TGTGCCAGCAGTCCAGGGGGGGCGTCCCAAGAGACCCAGTACTTC	CASSPGGASQETQYF
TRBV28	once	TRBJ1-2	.	TGTGCCAGCAGTTTGGTAGGGCAGTTCTATGGCTACACCTTC	CASSLVGQFYGYTF
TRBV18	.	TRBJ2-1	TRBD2	TGTGCCAGCTCACCTTCGGGGCCCGAGCGGGAGCTGATGTTCTTC	CASSPSGPERELMFF
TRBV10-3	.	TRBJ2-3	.	TGTGCCATCTCCCCCAGGGGCACAGATACGCAGTATTTT	CAISPRGTDTQYF
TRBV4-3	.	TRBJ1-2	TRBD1	TGCGCCAGCAGCCCCTACCGGACAGGAACGTGGGGCTACACCTTC	CASSPYRTGTWGYTF
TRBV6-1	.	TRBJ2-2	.	TGTGCCAGCAGTGACCAATTTGGGTCCTTCACCTTAACCGGGGAGCTGTTTTTT	CASSDQFGSFTLTGELFF
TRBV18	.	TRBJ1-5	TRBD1	TGTGCCAGCTCACCATCCTGGTTGACAGGGGCAAATCAGCCCCAGCATTTT	CASSPSWLTGANQPQHF
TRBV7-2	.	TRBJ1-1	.	TGTGCCAGCAGCTTGACTCCGGGACACTTCACTGAAGCTTTCTTT	CASSLTPGHFTEAFF
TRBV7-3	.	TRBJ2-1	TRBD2	TGTGCCAGCAGCTTAAGGGGGGGACGGCCCTACAATGAGCAGTTCTTC	CASSLRGGRPYNEQFF
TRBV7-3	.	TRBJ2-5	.	TGTGCCAGCAGCAGACGGGACGGGTACCAAGAGACCCAGTACTTC	CASSRRDGYQETQYF
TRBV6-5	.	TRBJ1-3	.	TGTGCCAGCAGTTCAACCCGCTCTGGAAACACCATATATTTT	CASSSTRSGNTIYF
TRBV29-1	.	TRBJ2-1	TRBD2	TGCAGCGCACCCGGGACTAGCAGTCGGGAGCAGTTCTTC	CSAPGTSSREQFF
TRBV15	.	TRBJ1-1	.	TGTGCCACCAGCAGAGTCCCGGGAACCACTGAAGCTTTCTTT	CATSRVPGTTEAFF